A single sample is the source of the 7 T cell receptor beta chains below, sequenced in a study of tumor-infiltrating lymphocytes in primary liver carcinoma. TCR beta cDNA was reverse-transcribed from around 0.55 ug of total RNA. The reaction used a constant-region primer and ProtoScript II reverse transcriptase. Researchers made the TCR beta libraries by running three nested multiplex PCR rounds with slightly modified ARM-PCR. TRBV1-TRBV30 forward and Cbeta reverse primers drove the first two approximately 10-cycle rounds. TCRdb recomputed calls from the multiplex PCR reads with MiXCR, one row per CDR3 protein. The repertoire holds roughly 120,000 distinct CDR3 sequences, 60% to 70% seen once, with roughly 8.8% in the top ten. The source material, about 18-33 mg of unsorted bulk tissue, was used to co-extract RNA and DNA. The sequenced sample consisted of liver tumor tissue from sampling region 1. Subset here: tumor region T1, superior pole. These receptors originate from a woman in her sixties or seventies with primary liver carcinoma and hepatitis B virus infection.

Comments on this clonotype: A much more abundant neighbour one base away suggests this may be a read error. The CDR3 bases are TGTGCCAGCAGCACCAAAGGGGCGGGAGGTTCAGATACGCAGTATTTT. It encodes CASSTKGAGGSDTQYF. The chain has TRBV5-4 and TRBJ2-3; 8 bases align to TRBD2. The CDR3 contains 16 residues. Germline lookup yields CDR1 SGHNT and CDR2 YYREEE (reference sequence). The ends lost 4 bases at V and 4 bases at J; junction bases unmatched: 11.

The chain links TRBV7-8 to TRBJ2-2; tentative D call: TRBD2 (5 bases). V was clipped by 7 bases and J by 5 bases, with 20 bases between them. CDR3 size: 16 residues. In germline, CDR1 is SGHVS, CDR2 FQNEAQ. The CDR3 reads CASTSSGGLATGELFF. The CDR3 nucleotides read TGTGCCAGCACCTCGAGCGGCGGATTAGCGACCGGGGAGCTGTTTTTT. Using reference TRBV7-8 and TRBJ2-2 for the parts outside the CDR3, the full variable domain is GAGVSQSPRYKVAKRGQDVALRCDPISGHVSLFWYQQALGQGPEFLTYFQNEAQLDKSGLPSDRFFAERPEGSVSTLKIQRTQQEDSAVYLCASTSSGGLATGELFFGEGSRLTVL.

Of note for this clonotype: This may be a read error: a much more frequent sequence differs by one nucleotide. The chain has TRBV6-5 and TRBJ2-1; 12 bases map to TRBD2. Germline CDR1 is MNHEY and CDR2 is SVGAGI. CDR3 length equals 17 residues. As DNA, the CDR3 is TGTGCCAACAGTTTCGTCCCCGGGACTAGCGGGTACAATGAGCAGTTCTTC. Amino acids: CANSFVPGTSGYNEQFF.

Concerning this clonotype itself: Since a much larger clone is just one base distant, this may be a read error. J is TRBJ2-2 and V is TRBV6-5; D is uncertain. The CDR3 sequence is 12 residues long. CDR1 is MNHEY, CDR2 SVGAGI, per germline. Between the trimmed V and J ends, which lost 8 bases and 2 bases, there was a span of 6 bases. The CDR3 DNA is TGTGCCAGCGGTCAAAACACCGGGGAGCTGTTTTTT. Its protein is CASGQNTGELFF.

For the CDR3, the DNA is TGTGCCAGTAGCCATCGGGGGGGTGGGGGACTAGCGGGAGATCGGGAGACCCAGTACTTC. It codes for CASSHRGGGGLAGDRETQYF. This chain uses TRBV11-2 with TRBJ2-5; 14 bases agree with TRBD2. With 9 bases clipped from V and 5 bases from J, the junction kept 23 bases outside the gene matches. Germline values: CDR1 SGHAT, CDR2 FQNNGV. This CDR3 spans 20 amino acids.

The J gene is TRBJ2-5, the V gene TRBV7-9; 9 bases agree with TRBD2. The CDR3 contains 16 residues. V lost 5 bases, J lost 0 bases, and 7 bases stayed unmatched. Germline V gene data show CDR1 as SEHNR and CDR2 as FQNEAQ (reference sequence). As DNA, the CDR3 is TGTGCCAGCAGCCCCCGTGCTAGCGGGAACCAAGAGACCCAGTACTTC. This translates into CASSPRASGNQETQYF.

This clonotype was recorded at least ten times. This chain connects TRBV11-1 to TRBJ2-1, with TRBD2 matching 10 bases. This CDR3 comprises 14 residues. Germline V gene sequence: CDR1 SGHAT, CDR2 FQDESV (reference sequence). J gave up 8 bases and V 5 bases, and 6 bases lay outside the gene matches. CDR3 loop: CASSDGLAVYEQFF. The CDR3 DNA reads TGTGCCAGCAGCGACGGACTAGCGGTCTATGAGCAGTTCTTC.